The sequence of this TCR beta chain was determined in a study of blood T cell repertoires in COVID-19. Assay: immunoSEQ multiplex PCR; the TCRdb copy retains only in-frame clones and omits some. The table shows a few hundred thousand clones, with around 87% occurring only once. Looked up from germline, CDR1 is SGHAT and CDR2 is FQNNGV. The V and J ends lost 5 bases and 1 base, in that order; junction bases with no gene match: 12. CDR3 length equals 17 residues. The study recruited people aged roughly 18 to 100 years across more than 20 US areas. Participant reports of clinical history set cohort assignment. Cohort 3 recovered donors had two negative PCRs, clearance, or symptom resolution.

Sequencing was performed on PBMCs or T cells enriched from blood (not recorded which). This rearrangement joins TRBV11-2 to TRBJ2-3, with 7 bases matching TRBD2. The sequence derives from a woman aged 50 to 60 who had recovered from COVID-19. CDR3 sequence: CASSPRAGIQGTDTQYF. DNA of the CDR3: TGTGCCAGCAGCCCTAGAGCGGGGATACAAGGCACAGATACGCAGTATTTT.